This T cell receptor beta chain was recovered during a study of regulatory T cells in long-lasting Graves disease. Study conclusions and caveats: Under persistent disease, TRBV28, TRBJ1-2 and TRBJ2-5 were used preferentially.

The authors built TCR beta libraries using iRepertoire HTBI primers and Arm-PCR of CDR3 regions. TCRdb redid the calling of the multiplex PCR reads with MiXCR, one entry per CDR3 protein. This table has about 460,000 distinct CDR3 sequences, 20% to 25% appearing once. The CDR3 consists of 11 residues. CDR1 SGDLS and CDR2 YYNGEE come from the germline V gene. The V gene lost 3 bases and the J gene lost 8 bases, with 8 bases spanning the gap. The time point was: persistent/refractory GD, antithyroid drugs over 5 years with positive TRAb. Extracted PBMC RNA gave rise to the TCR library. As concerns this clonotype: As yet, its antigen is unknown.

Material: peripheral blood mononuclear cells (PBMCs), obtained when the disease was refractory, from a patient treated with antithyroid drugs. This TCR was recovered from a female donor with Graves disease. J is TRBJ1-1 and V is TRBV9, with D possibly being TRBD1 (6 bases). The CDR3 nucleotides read TGTGCCAGCAGCGAGGGACAAGAAGCTTTCTTT. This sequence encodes CASSEGQEAFF.